This TCR beta chain is drawn from a study of shared clonotypes between healthy human individuals. General study results and limits: It was anticipated that sequencing depth would influence how many clonotypes donors shared. In general, naive subsets displayed greater estimated richness than memory subsets did.

In CD8 memory, CD45RO+ cells were put together with CCR7-negative CD45RA+ TemRA cells. Deletions cut 5 bases from V and 5 bases from J, with 12 bases between. This CDR3 spans 12 amino acids. CDR1 and CDR2 from the germline V gene are SQVTM and ANQGSEA. Sequencing used immunoSEQ multiplex PCR; TCRdb keeps in-frame clones, though not all of them. The data show around 690,000 clones, about 90% seen once. Worth noting for this clone: The target antigen is unknown.

The specimen sequenced was memory CD8+ T cells from PBMCs. Subset described: CD45RO+ cells pooled with CCR7-negative TemRA cells. V is TRBV29-1 and J is TRBJ2-5; D not resolved. The source is a man aged 18 to 35 in good health. Some clones in this sample may be carry-over from other donors' samples. In nucleotides, the CDR3 is TGCAGCGTTCTGACCCAAGGCGAGACCCAGTACTTC. Residues: CSVLTQGETQYF.